This TCR beta chain was captured by sequencing in a study of spatial heterogeneity in lung cancer. The wider study: When follow-up PBMC samples existed, they were sequenced (at a median of roughly 2 years after resection). Findings of the study overall: Expanded tumor TCRs that were ubiquitous appeared in blood more at resection than follow-up.

TCR cDNA molecules each carried a unique molecular identifier. TCRdb passed the 5' RACE reads through MiXCR, listing each CDR3 protein once. The data contain 45,000 to 55,000 distinct CDR3 sequences, approximately 10% of them singletons. This clonotype appeared a few times. The antigen is unknown. The sample's time point: blood at routine non-recurrence follow-up after resection. V lost 4 bases, J lost 4 bases, and 11 bases lay in between. The CDR3 is 14 residues long. Germline V gene data show CDR1 as SNHLY and CDR2 as FYNNEI. The sequences come from PBMCs, collected at follow-up. This chain connects TRBV2 to TRBJ1-5, with D possibly being TRBD1 (5 bases). The TCR sequence derives from a male donor with early-stage non-small cell lung cancer. The CDR3 coding sequence is TGTGCCAGCAGTGTAGAGTGGGGGAATCAGCCCCAGCATTTT. It translates to CASSVEWGNQPQHF.